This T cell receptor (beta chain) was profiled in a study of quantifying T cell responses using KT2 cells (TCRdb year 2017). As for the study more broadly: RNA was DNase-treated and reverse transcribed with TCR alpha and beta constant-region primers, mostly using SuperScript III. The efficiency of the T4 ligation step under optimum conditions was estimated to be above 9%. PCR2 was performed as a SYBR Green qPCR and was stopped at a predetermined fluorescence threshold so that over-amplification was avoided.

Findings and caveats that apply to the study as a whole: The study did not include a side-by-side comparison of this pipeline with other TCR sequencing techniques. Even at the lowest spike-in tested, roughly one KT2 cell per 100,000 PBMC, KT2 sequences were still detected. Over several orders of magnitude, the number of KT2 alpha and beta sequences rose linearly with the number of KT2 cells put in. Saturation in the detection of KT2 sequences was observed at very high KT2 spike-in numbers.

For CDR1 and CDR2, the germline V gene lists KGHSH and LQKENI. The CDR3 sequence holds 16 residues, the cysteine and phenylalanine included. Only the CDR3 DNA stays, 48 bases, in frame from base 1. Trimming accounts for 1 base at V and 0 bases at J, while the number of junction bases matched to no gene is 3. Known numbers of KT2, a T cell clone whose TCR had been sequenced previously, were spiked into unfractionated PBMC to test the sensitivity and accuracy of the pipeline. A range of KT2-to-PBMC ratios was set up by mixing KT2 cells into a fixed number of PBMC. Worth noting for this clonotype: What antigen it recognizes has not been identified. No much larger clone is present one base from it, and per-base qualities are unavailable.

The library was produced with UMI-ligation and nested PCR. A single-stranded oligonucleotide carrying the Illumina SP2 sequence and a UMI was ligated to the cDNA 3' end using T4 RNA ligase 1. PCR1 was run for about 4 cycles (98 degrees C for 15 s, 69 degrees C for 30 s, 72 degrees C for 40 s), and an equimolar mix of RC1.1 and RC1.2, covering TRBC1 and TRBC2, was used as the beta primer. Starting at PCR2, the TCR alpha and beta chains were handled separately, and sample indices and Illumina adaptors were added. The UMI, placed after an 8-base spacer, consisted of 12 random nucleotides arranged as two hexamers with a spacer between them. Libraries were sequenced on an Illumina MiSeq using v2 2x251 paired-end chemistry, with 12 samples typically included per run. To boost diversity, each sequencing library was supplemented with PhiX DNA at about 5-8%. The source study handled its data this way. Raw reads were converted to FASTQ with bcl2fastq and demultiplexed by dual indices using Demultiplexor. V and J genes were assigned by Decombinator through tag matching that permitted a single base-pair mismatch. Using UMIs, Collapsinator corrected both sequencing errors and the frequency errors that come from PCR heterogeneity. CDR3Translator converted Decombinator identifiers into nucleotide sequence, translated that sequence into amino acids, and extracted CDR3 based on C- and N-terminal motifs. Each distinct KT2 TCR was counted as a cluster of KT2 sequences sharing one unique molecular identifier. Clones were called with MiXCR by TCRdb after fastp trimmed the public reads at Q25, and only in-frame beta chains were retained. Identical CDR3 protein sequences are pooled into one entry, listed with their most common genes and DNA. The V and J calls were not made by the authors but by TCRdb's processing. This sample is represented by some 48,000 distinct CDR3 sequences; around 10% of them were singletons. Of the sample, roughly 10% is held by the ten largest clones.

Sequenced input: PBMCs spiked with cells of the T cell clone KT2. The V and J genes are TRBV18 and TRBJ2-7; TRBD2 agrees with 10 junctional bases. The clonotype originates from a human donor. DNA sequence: TGTGCCAGCTCACCACTTCCTAGCGGGAGCTCCTACGAGCAGTACTTC. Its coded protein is CASSPLPSGSSYEQYF.